The rows below give T cell receptor beta chains drawn from one sample of a study of identical twins. One entry per CDR3 protein results from TCRdb running MiXCR on the 5' RACE reads. The sample carries 300,000 to 400,000 distinct CDR3 sequences, roughly 9% recorded once. Sequencing input: naive T cells sorted from blood. Receptor source: a woman in her forties or fifties in good health. Both conserved end residues are part of each CDR3. A D gene is named only where the DNA matches it firmly. Only part of the rows carry a size: once, few, many, or a class if the clone is expanded.

clone_size v_call d_call cdr3_aa
NA TRBV7-9 NA CASSVSIEQFF
many TRBV5-1 NA CASKGGVADNEQFF
few TRBV5-1 NA CASSSYPGPTSQEQFF
NA TRBV10-3 TRBD2 CAISEFVTSGRNQETQYF
NA TRBV11-2 NA CASSRLVVGNEQFF
NA TRBV5-1 NA CASSLGQNFYGYTF
many TRBV10-1 NA CASSENGLGKNIQYF
NA TRBV6-1 NA CASSVTRSADTIYF
NA TRBV29-1 NA CSVEFGSSYEQYF
few TRBV7-9 NA CASSLGGPGLDIQYF
NA TRBV20-1 NA CSASRARGLNQPQHF
NA TRBV10-3 TRBD1 CAISVGQGANYGYTF
many TRBV9 NA CASSSRSGDTQYF
NA TRBV7-2 TRBD1 CASSLPQGAHEKLFF
few TRBV24-1 TRBD2 CATSDHLAGPYNEQFF
few TRBV10-3 TRBD1 CAISSTGFGADTQYF
NA TRBV3-1 TRBD1 CASSPGQGDEKLFF
few TRBV7-2 NA CASSLQSGLTDTQYF
few TRBV6-5 TRBD1 CASSPGGLTEGYTF
NA TRBV5-5 TRBD1 CASSGRLQGLHSNQPQHF
NA TRBV4-1 TRBD2 CASSLYSGEGENIQYF